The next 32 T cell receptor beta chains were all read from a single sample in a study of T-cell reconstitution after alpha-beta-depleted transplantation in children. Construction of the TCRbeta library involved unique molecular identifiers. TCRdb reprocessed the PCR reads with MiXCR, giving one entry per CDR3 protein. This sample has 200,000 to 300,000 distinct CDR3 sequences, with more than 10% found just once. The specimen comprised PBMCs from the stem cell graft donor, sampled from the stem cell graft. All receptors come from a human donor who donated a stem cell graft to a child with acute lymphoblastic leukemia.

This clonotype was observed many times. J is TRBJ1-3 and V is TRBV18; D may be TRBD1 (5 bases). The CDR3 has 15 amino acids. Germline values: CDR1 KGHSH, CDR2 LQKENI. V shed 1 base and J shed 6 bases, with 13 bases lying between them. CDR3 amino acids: CASSPQSLGENTIYF. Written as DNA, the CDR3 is TGTGCCAGCTCACCACAGAGCTTGGGGGAAAACACCATATATTTT.

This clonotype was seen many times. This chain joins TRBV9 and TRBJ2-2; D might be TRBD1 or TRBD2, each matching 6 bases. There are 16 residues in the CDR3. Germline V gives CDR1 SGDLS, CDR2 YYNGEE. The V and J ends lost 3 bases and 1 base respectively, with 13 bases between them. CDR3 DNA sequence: TGTGCCAGCAGCGGGTCGGGGGCAGGGAACACCGGGGAGCTGTTTTTT. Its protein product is CASSGSGAGNTGELFF.

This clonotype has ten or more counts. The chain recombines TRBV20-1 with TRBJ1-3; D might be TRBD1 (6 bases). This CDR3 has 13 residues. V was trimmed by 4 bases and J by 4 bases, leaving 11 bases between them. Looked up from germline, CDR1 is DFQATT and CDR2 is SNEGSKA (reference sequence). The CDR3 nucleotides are TGCAGTGCTACACAGGGCGTCGGAAACACCATATATTTT. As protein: CSATQGVGNTIYF.

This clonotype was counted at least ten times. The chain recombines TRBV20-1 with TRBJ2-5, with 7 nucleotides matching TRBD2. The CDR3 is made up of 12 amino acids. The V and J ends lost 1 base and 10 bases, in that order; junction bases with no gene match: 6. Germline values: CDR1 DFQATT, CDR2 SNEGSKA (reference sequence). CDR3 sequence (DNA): TGCAGTGCTAGAGTTAGCGGGCCCCTCCAGTACTTC. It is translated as CSARVSGPLQYF.

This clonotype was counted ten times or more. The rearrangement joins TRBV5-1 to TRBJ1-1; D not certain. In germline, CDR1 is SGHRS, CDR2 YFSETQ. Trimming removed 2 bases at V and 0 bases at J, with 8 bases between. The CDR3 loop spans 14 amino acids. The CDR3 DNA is TGCGCCAGCAGCTTTGAAGGAATGAACACTGAAGCTTTCTTT. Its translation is CASSFEGMNTEAFF. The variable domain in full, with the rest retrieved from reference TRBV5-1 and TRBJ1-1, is KAGVTQTPRYLIKTRGQQVTLSCSPISGHRSVSWYQQTPGQGLQFLFEYFSETQRNKGNFPGRFSGRQFSNSRSEMNVSTLELGDSALYLCASSFEGMNTEAFFGQGTRLTVV.

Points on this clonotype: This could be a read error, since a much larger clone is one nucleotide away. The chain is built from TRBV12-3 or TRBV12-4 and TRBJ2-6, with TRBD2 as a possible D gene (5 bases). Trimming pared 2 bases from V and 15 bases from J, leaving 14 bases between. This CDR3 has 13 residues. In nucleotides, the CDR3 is TGTGCCAGCAGTTTACGTGAGGCGGGCGGCCTGACTTTC. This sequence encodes CASSLREAGGLTF.

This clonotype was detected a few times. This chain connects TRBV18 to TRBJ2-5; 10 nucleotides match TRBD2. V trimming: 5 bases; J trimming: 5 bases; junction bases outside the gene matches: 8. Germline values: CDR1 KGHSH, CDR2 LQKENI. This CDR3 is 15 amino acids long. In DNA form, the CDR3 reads TGTGCCAGCTCAAAGCTAGCGGGAGAACTGGAGACCCAGTACTTC. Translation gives CASSKLAGELETQYF.

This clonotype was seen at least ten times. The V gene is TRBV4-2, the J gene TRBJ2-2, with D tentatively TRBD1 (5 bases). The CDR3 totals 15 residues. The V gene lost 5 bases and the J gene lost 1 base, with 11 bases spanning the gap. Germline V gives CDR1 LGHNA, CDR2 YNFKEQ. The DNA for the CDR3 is TGTGCCAGCAGCGTTACAGGTCTGAACACCGGGGAGCTGTTTTTT. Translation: CASSVTGLNTGELFF.

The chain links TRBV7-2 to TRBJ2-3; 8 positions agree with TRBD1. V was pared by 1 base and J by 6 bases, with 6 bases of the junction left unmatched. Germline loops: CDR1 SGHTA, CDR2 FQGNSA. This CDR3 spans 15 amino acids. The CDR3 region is CASSLGSGDRDTQYF. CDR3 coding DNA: TGTGCCAGCAGCTTAGGCTCAGGGGACAGGGATACGCAGTATTTT.

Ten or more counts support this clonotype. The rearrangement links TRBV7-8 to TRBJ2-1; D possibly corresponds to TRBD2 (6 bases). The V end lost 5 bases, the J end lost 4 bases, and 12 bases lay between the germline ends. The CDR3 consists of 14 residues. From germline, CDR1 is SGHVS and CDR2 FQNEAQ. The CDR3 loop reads CASSQLAQYNEQFF. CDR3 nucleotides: TGTGCCAGCAGCCAACTAGCACAATACAATGAGCAGTTCTTC.

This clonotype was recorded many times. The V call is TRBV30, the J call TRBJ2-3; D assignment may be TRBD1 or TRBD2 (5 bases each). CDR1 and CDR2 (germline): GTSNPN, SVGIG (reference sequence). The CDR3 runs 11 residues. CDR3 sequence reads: CALGRTDTQYF. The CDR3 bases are TGTGCTTTGGGACGCACAGATACGCAGTATTTT. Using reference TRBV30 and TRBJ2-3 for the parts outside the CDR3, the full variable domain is SQTIHQWPATLVQPVGSPLSLECTVEGTSNPNLYWYRQAAGRGLQLLFYSVGIGQISSEVPQNLSASRPQDRQFILSSKKLLLSDSGFYLCALGRTDTQYFGPGTRLTVL.

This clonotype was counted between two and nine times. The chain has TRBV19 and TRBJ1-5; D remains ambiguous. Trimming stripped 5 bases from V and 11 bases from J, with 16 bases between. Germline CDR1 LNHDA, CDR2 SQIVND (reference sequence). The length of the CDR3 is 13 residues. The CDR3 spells CASSEAEALSQHF. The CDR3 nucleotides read TGTGCCAGTAGTGAGGCAGAAGCCCTGTCCCAGCATTTT.

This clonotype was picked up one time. The CDR3: CASSIGTGRYEQYF. The CDR3 DNA sequence: TGTGCCAGTAGTATCGGGACAGGGAGGTACGAGCAGTACTTC. The J gene is TRBJ2-7, the V gene TRBV19; 9 bases align to TRBD1. CDR1 and CDR2 from the germline V gene are LNHDA and SQIVND (reference sequence). The CDR3 is made up of 14 amino acids. V was clipped by 3 bases and J by 4 bases; unmatched bases: 4.

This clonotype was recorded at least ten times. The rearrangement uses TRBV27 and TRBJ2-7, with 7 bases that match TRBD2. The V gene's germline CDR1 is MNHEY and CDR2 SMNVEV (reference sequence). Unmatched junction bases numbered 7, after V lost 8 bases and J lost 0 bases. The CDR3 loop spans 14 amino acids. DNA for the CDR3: TGTGCCAGCTTTTCAGCGGGAAGCTCCTACGAGCAGTACTTC. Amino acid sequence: CASFSAGSSYEQYF.

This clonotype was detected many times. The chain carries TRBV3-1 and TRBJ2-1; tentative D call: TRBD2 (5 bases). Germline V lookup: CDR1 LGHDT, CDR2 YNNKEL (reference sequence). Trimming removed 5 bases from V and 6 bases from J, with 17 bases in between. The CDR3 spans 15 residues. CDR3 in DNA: TGTGCCAGCAGCAAAGGACTCCTCCTTGGCAATGAGCAGTTCTTC. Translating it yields CASSKGLLLGNEQFF.

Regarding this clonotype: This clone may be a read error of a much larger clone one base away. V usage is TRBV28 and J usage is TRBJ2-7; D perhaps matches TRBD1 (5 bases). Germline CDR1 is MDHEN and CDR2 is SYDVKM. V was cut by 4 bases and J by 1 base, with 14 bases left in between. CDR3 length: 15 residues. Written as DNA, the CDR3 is TGTGCCAGCAGTTGCTTCGACAGAACTTCCTACGAGCAGTACTTC. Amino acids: CASSCFDRTSYEQYF.

This CDR3 is CASSLVLAGNEQFF. CDR3 sequence (DNA): TGTGCCAGCAGCTTAGTACTAGCAGGGAATGAGCAGTTCTTC. The chain carries TRBV7-9 and TRBJ2-1, with D possibly TRBD2 on 6 matching bases. The CDR3 sequence is 14 residues long. Deletions cut 1 base from V and 7 bases from J, with 11 bases between. Germline V gives CDR1 SEHNR, CDR2 FQNEAQ (reference sequence).

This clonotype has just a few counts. The CDR3: CASSQQISSYNEQFF. DNA for the CDR3: TGTGCCAGCAGCCAACAGATCAGCTCCTACAATGAGCAGTTCTTC. V gene TRBV14 combines with J gene TRBJ2-1; D call uncertain. The CDR3 contains 15 residues. V shed 2 bases and J shed 0 bases, with 8 bases lying between them. Germline V lookup: CDR1 SGHDN, CDR2 FVKESK. Full variable domain (missing parts from reference TRBV14 and TRBJ2-1): EAGVTQFPSHSVIEKGQTVTLRCDPISGHDNLYWYRRVMGKEIKFLLHFVKESKQDESGMPNNRFLAERTGGTYSTLKVQPAELEDSGVYFCASSQQISSYNEQFFGPGTRLTVL.

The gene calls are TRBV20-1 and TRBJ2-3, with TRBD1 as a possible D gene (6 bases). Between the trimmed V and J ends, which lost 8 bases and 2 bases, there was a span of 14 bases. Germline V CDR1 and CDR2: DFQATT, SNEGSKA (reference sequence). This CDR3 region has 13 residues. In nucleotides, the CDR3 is TGCAGTCCAGCGACAGGATCCACAGATACGCAGTATTTT. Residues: CSPATGSTDTQYF.

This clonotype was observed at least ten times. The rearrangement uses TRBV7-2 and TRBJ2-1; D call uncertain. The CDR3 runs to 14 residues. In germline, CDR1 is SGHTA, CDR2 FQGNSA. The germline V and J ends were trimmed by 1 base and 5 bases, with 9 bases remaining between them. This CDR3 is CASSLDRDNNEQFF. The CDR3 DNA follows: TGTGCCAGCAGCTTAGATCGCGATAACAATGAGCAGTTCTTC. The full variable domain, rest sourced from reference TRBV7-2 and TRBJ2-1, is GAGVSQSPSNKVTEKGKDVELRCDPISGHTALYWYRQSLGQGLEFLIYFQGNSAPDKSGLPSDRFSAERTGGSVSTLTIQRTQQEDSAVYLCASSLDRDNNEQFFGPGTRLTVL.

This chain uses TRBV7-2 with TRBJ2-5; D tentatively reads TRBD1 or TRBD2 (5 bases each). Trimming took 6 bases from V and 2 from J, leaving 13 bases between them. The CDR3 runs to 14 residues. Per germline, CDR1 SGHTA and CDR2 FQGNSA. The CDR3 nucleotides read TGTGCCAGCAGTTTCCGGGGCGTACAAGAGACCCAGTACTTC. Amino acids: CASSFRGVQETQYF.

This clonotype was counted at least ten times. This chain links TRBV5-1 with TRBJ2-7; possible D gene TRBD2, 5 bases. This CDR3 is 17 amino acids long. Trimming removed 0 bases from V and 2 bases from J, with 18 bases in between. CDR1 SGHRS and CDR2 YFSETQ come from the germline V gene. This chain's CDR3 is CASSLVRASQITYEQYF. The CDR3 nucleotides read TGCGCCAGCAGCTTGGTACGGGCTAGCCAAATCACCTACGAGCAGTACTTC.

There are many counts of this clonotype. In DNA form, the CDR3 reads TGTGCCATCAGTGAGTTTACTCCGGGACAGCCTAACTATGGCTACACCTTC. It is translated as CAISEFTPGQPNYGYTF. This rearrangement joins TRBV10-3 to TRBJ1-2, with TRBD1 matching over 7 bases. The ends lost 1 base at V and 0 bases at J; junction bases unmatched: 8. Germline V gene sequence: CDR1 ENHRY, CDR2 SYGVKD. There are 17 residues in the CDR3.

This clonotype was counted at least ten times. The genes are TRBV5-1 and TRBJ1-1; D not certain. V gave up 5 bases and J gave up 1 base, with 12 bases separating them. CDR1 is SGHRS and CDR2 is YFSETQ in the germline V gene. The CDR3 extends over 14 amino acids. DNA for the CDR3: TGCGCCAGCAGTCTTATTCCCGGGAACACTGAAGCTTTCTTT. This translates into CASSLIPGNTEAFF.

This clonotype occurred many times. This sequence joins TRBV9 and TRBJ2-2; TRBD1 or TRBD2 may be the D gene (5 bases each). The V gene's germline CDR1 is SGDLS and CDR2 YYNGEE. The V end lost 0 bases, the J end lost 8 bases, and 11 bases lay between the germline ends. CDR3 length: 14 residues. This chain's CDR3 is CASSVDGTYGELFF. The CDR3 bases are TGTGCCAGCAGCGTAGACGGGACCTATGGGGAGCTGTTTTTT.

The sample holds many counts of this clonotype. For the CDR3, the DNA is TGCAGTGCTAGAGAACAAGGGATCACTGAAGCTTTCTTT. It encodes CSAREQGITEAFF. This chain uses TRBV20-1 with TRBJ1-1, with no clear D. The length of the CDR3 is 13 residues. Germline V gene data show CDR1 as DFQATT and CDR2 as SNEGSKA (reference sequence). The V end lost 0 bases, the J end lost 4 bases, and 9 bases lay between the germline ends.

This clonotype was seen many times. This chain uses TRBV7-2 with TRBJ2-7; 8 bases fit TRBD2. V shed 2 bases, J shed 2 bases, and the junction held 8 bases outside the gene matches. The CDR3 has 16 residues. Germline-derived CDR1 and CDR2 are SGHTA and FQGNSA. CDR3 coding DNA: TGTGCCAGCAGCTTAAATAGCGGGGCCCTCCCCTACGAGCAGTACTTC. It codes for CASSLNSGALPYEQYF. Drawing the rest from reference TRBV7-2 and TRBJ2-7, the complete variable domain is GAGVSQSPSNKVTEKGKDVELRCDPISGHTALYWYRQSLGQGLEFLIYFQGNSAPDKSGLPSDRFSAERTGGSVSTLTIQRTQQEDSAVYLCASSLNSGALPYEQYFGPGTRLTVT.

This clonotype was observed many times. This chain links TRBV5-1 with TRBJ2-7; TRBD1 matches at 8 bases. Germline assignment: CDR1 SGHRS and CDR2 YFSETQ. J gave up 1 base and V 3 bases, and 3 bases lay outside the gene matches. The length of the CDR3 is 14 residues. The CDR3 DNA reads TGCGCCAGCAGCTCCCGGGACAGGTCCTACGAGCAGTACTTC. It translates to CASSSRDRSYEQYF.

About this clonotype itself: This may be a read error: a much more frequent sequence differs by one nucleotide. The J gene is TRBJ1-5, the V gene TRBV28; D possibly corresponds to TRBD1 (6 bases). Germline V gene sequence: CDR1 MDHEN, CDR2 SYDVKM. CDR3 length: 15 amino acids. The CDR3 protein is CASLHRADSDQPQHF. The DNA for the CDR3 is TGTGCCAGTCTTCACAGGGCCGATAGCGATCAGCCCCAGCATTTT.

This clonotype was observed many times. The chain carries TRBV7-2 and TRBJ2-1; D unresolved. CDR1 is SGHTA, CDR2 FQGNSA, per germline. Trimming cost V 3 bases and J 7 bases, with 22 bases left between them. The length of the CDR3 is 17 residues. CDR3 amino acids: CASSFNPSAGRRNEQFF. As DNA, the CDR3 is TGTGCCAGCAGCTTTAACCCTTCGGCAGGCCGCAGGAATGAGCAGTTCTTC.

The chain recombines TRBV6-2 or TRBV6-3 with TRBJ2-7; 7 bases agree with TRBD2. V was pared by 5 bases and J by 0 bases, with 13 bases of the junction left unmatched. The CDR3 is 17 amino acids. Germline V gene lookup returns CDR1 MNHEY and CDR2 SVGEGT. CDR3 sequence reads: CASSPVPRASGSYEQYF. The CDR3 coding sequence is TGTGCCAGCAGTCCAGTCCCCCGGGCTAGCGGCTCCTACGAGCAGTACTTC.

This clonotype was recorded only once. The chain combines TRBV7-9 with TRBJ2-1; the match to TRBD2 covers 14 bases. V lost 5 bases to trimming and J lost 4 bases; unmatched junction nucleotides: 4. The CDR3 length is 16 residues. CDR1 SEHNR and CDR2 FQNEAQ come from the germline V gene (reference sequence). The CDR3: CASSPTSGGEYNEQFF. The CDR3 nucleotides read TGTGCCAGCAGCCCGACTAGCGGGGGGGAATACAATGAGCAGTTCTTC.